The T cell receptor beta chain under discussion was sequenced for a study of blood T cell repertoires in COVID-19. Overall study context: Whether acute or convalescent, the COVID-19 samples came from the United States, Italy and Spain.

This table comes from immunoSEQ multiplex PCR, and its TCRdb copy is limited to in-frame clones, with some not included. The sample includes about 260,000 clones, approximately 92% seen only once; the top ten take around 2.5%. Those enrolled in Seattle joined during active infection and were followed longitudinally afterward. J was trimmed by 2 bases and V by 1 base; bases with no gene match: 5. CDR3 length equals 15 residues. CDR1 is SGHAT, CDR2 FQNNGV, per germline. This chain connects TRBV11-2 to TRBJ2-7, with 7 bases identical to TRBD2. The clonotype comes from a person aged 18-35 years with COVID-19, enrolled during active disease. Sequencing input: peripheral blood. For the CDR3, the DNA is TGTGCCAGCAGCTTAGCCCTAGCGGTAACCTACGAGCAGTACTTC. Its translation is CASSLALAVTYEQYF.